A selection of T cell receptor beta chains follows, all from one sample in a study of tumor-infiltrating lymphocytes in primary liver carcinoma. In TCRdb, the multiplex PCR reads were re-called with MiXCR into one record per CDR3 protein. The sample records more than 95,000 distinct CDR3 sequences, under 65% being singletons. Sequenced: liver tumor tissue from sampling region 3. The receptors come from an older woman with primary liver carcinoma and hepatitis B virus infection. Each CDR3 is given with its conserved first and last residue. Each record gives: V gene, D gene, J gene, clone size, CDR3 DNA, CDR3 protein. D genes are given only for firm matches. Size is omitted from some rows. Given values are once, few, many or a class for expanded clones.

>TRBV5-4|TRBD2|TRBJ2-1|NA
TGTGCCAGCAGCCTCAGTACCACAGCGGGAGGTAAGGGGAATGAGCAGCTCTTC
CASSLSTTAGGKGNEQLF
>TRBV11-2|NA|TRBJ1-5|NA
TGTGCCGGTAGCACCACAGGAAATCAGCCCCAGCATTTT
CAGSTTGNQPQHF
>TRBV5-1|NA|TRBJ2-5|few
TGCGCCAGCAGCACCAACCAAGAGACCCAGTACTTC
CASSTNQETQYF
>TRBV28|NA|TRBJ2-3|NA
TGTGCCACCCGAGGGGCCGGGAGCTGGACAGTTACGCAGTATTTT
CATRGAGSWTVTQYF
>TRBV4-1|NA|TRBJ2-5|many
TGCGCCAGCAGCCAAGGCGAACTGGCGGGACGTCGAGAGACCCAGTACTTC
CASSQGELAGRRETQYF
>TRBV25-1|NA|TRBJ2-7|NA
TGTGCCAGCAGTGAGGGAAACGCGTACGAGCAGTACTTC
CASSEGNAYEQYF
>TRBV6-1|TRBD2|TRBJ2-1|many
TGTGCCAGCTCCGAGCGGGGGAGCTCCTACAATGAGCAGTTCTTC
CASSERGSSYNEQFF
>TRBV29-1|TRBD2|TRBJ2-1|NA
TGTAGCGCTTCGCTAGCGTCAGGCGGGGGGCGGTTCTTC
CSASLASGGGRFF
>TRBV11-2|NA|TRBJ2-3|NA
TGTGCCAGCAGTATGGGGCTTCCCACAGATACGCATTTTTTT
CASSMGLPTDTHFF
>TRBV4-1|NA|TRBJ2-7|many
TGCGCCAGCAGCCAAGCGGAACAGAGTTACGAGCAGTACTTC
CASSQAEQSYEQYF
>TRBV11-2|NA|TRBJ1-2|NA
TGTGCCAGTAGCTTAGAAGCGACATCGGGCTGCACCTTC
CASSLEATSGCTF
>TRBV29-1|NA|TRBJ1-1|many
TGCAGCGCTGAACAGAACACTGAAGCTTTCTTT
CSAEQNTEAFF
>TRBV4-2|TRBD2|TRBJ2-1|NA
TGTGCCAGCAGTCAGCCGGGACTAACGGGAGGTGGTGAGCAGTTCTTC
CASSQPGLTGGGEQFF
>TRBV11-3|TRBD1|TRBJ1-2|NA
TGTGTCAGGAGCTTCCCGACAGGGGGCATTGACTACACCTTC
CVRSFPTGGIDYTF
>TRBV6-1|TRBD2|TRBJ2-5|many
TGTGCCAGCACGGGACTATTACTTGGGGAGACCCAGTACTTC
CASTGLLLGETQYF
>TRBV11-2|NA|TRBJ2-1|NA
TGTGCCATCAGCCACGGAACTATCGGGGGATACAATGAGCAGTTCTTC
CAISHGTIGGYNEQFF
>TRBV11-2|TRBD1|TRBJ1-1|NA
TGTGCCGGCAGCTTAGGGGGCACTGAAGTTTTCTTT
CAGSLGGTEVFF
>TRBV11-3|TRBD1|TRBJ1-1|NA
TGTGCCAGCGGCCCGACAGGGGTGTACACTGAAACTTTCTTT
CASGPTGVYTETFF
>TRBV7-8|NA|TRBJ1-1|many
TGTGCCAGCAGCTTGCGTAAGGAGAGGAACACTGAAGCTTTCTTT
CASSLRKERNTEAFF
>TRBV29-1|TRBD2|TRBJ2-1|many
TGCAGCGCATACGGGACTAGCGGGAGGAATGAGCAGTTCTTC
CSAYGTSGRNEQFF
>TRBV4-2|NA|TRBJ2-3|many
TGTGCCAGCAGCTCCCAGACGGATACGCAGTATTTT
CASSSQTDTQYF
>TRBV11-2|TRBD2|TRBJ2-1|NA
TGTGCCAGCAGGCTAGCGGCAATCACTGAGCAGTTCTTC
CASRLAAITEQFF
>TRBV11-2|NA|TRBJ2-3|NA
TGTGCCAGCAGCTTAAACCGACAAGCGGATACGCAGTATTTT
CASSLNRQADTQYF
>TRBV11-3|NA|TRBJ2-1|few
TGTGCCAGCAGCTCAACCGGAACTAGAAGCAATGACCAGTTCTTC
CASSSTGTRSNDQFF
>TRBV6-1|NA|TRBJ2-1|NA
TGTGCCAGCAAGGGCAGGGTGACCTACAATGAGCAATTCTTC
CASKGRVTYNEQFF
>TRBV10-2|TRBD2|TRBJ2-2|many
TGCGCCAGCATTAGCGGGAGGGGCACCGGGGAGCTGTTTTTT
CASISGRGTGELFF